A single sample is the source of the 7 T cell receptor beta chains below, sequenced in a study of blood T cell repertoires in COVID-19. Method: immunoSEQ multiplex PCR; TCRdb's copy keeps in-frame clones and lacks some. The table shows fewer than 200,000 clones, with 85% occurring only once. Sequencing was performed on peripheral blood. The receptor set was obtained from a woman aged 55-69 years with COVID-19, enrolled during active disease.

In this sample, this clone turned up once. J is TRBJ1-1 and V is TRBV5-5; no clear D gene. The germline CDR1 and CDR2 sequences are SGHKS and YYEKEE (reference sequence). Trimming left V 1 base short and J 6 bases short, with 19 bases between. The CDR3 covers 16 residues. The CDR3 DNA sequence: TGTGCCAGCAGCTTGTTTTCTGGACTACAAAACGCTGAAGCTTTCTTT. Amino acids: CASSLFSGLQNAEAFF.

Only a few counts were recorded for this clone. This chain uses TRBV5-1 with TRBJ2-7; the D is unclear. Germline loops: CDR1 SGHRS, CDR2 YFSETQ. CDR3 size: 12 residues. Trimming pared 0 bases from V and 7 bases from J, leaving 8 bases between. The DNA of the CDR3 is TGCGCCAGCAGCTTGGCGAGTAAGGAGCAGTACTTC. This gives the protein CASSLASKEQYF.

This clone was counted a few times. The chain recombines TRBV30 with TRBJ1-1; D might be TRBD1 (5 bases). V lost 3 bases, J lost 4 bases, and 12 bases lay in between. This CDR3 is built from 13 residues. The V gene's germline CDR1 is GTSNPN and CDR2 SVGIG (reference sequence). The DNA for the CDR3 is TGTGCCTGGAGCGTACAGGAAGGCACTGAAGCTTTCTTT. Translating it yields CAWSVQEGTEAFF.

The rearrangement links TRBV6-5 to TRBJ1-4; D is ambiguous. Germline CDR1 is MNHEY and CDR2 is SVGAGI. CDR3 length equals 13 residues. Trimming removed 11 bases from V and 8 bases from J, with 18 bases in between. The CDR3 DNA reads as TGTGCCTTAGCTAGTCCCCCGGGGGAAAAACTGTTTTTT. Protein: CALASPPGEKLFF.

The genes are TRBV19 and TRBJ2-1; 8 nucleotides match TRBD2. CDR1 is LNHDA and CDR2 is SQIVND in the germline V gene (reference sequence). This CDR3 contains 14 residues. Trimming removed 10 bases from V and 3 bases from J; junction bases left unmatched: 8. This CDR3 reads CATSRSGSYNEQFF. The DNA of the CDR3 is TGTGCCACAAGCAGAAGCGGGAGCTACAATGAGCAGTTCTTC.

This clone was counted once. The CDR3 here is CASSPRDTKRSGANVLTF. CDR3 DNA sequence: TGTGCCAGCAGCCCCCGGGACACGAAGCGTAGTGGGGCCAACGTCCTGACTTTC. The V call is TRBV11-2, the J call TRBJ2-6; D perhaps matches TRBD1 (6 bases). The CDR3 has 18 residues. The ends were cut back, 5 bases at V and 3 bases at J, with 20 bases in the middle. Germline loops: CDR1 SGHAT, CDR2 FQNNGV. The full variable domain, its missing parts supplied by reference TRBV11-2 and TRBJ2-6, is EAGVAQSPRYKIIEKRQSVAFWCNPISGHATLYWYQQILGQGPKLLIQFQNNGVVDDSQLPKDRFSAERLKGVDSTLKIQPAKLEDSAVYLCASSPRDTKRSGANVLTFGAGSRLTVL.

The table lists this clone with a few counts. The chain is built from TRBV6-2 or TRBV6-3 and TRBJ2-7, with 15 bases aligning to TRBD2. The CDR3 spans 19 residues. V gave up 6 bases and J gave up 0 bases; unmatched junction bases: 12. CDR1 and CDR2 (germline): MNHEY, SVGEGT. This CDR3 reads CASSPRGLAGGRHSYEQYF. DNA of the CDR3: TGTGCCAGCAGCCCCCGCGGACTAGCGGGAGGGCGGCACTCCTACGAGCAGTACTTC.